This T cell receptor (beta chain) was documented in a study of T cell repertoires in cytomegalovirus infection. Turning to the study itself: An indication of both CMV infection and matching HLA type came from public TCR beta signatures.

A word on this clonotype: The antigen remains undetermined.

Study-wide points: Cumulative public TCR beta family frequency identified carriers of CMV plus the relevant HLA. In two of eight donors, the top clonotype was HLA-C-restricted CMV-specific.

Germline CDR1 and CDR2: SEHNR and FQNEAQ (reference sequence). V dropped 1 base and J dropped 2 bases, with 12 bases sitting between them. The CDR3 covers 15 residues. TCRdb redid the calling of the reads with MiXCR, one entry per CDR3 protein. Here the sample spans approximately 990,000 distinct CDR3 sequences, roughly 31% being singletons. Sequences were derived from cultured CD8+ T cells from PBMCs, sampled from culture after CMV antigen stimulation. This TCR was recovered from a human donor in good health (CMV status not recorded). Some clones in this sample may be carry-over from other donors' samples. The V and J genes are TRBV7-9 and TRBJ2-7; no clear D. Written as DNA, the CDR3 is TGTGCCAGCAGCTTAGTTAAGGCCGGAACCTACGAGCAGTACTTC. Its translation is CASSLVKAGTYEQYF.